The 15 T cell receptor beta chains reported below all come from one sample, sequenced in a study of beta chain features in type 1 diabetes. These receptors' targets are unknown. Study outcomes and limitations: TCRB CDR3 length was moderately but significantly reduced in all four CD4+ subsets of Type 1 diabetes patients.

Every isolated RNA sample was fully reverse transcribed, so sequencing captured expressed TCRB transcripts. Assay: immunoSEQ multiplex PCR; the TCRdb copy retains only in-frame clones and omits some. Of fewer than 400,000 clones listed, 9.3% were seen once; the top ten hold 0.95% to 1.1%. The sequenced material came from central memory CD4+ T cells from blood. All receptors come from a man aged 25 to 40 with type 1 diabetes.

In its sample, this clone was seen a few times. The V gene is TRBV5-1, the J gene TRBJ2-6, with 7 bases identical to TRBD1. The CDR3 spans 15 residues. Germline CDR1 and CDR2: SGHRS and YFSETQ. V lost 5 bases and J lost 2; bases outside the gene matches: 4. The CDR3 here is CASRQDRAGANVLTF. DNA of the CDR3: TGCGCCAGCAGGCAAGACAGGGCTGGGGCCAACGTCCTGACTTTC.

The J gene is TRBJ1-2, the V gene TRBV6-6; TRBD1 might be the D (6 bases). CDR1 MNHNY and CDR2 SVGAGI come from the germline V gene (reference sequence). The CDR3 length is 14 residues. Trimming left V 4 bases short and J 0 bases short, with 9 bases between. The CDR3 region is CASSSQGSNYGYTF. CDR3 DNA: TGTGCCAGCAGTTCTCAGGGGTCTAACTATGGCTACACCTTC.

The CDR3 sequence: CASSRPPDYEQYF. In nucleotides, the CDR3 is TGTGCCAGCAGTAGGCCGCCCGACTACGAGCAGTACTTC. The chain uses TRBV6-5 and TRBJ2-7, with D uncertain. Per germline, CDR1 MNHEY and CDR2 SVGAGI. The V end lost 5 bases, the J end lost 3 bases, and 11 bases lay between the germline ends. CDR3 length equals 13 residues.

This sequence joins TRBV7-9 and TRBJ1-2, with TRBD1 as a possible D gene (5 bases). Germline V gene data show CDR1 as SEHNR and CDR2 as FQNEAQ (reference sequence). V lost 3 bases to trimming and J lost 3 bases, with 11 bases between them. CDR3 length: 14 amino acids. CDR3 amino acids: CASSFSDNYYGYTF. The CDR3 DNA follows: TGTGCCAGCAGCTTCTCGGACAACTACTATGGCTACACCTTC.

This clone has only a few counts. CDR3 protein: CASSPAISGAWNTIYF. The CDR3 bases are TGTGCCAGCTCACCAGCGATATCAGGGGCATGGAACACCATATATTTT. The V call is TRBV18, the J call TRBJ1-3, with a weak D call TRBD1 (6 bases). Germline loops: CDR1 KGHSH, CDR2 LQKENI. The CDR3 runs 16 residues. V dropped 2 bases and J dropped 7 bases, with 18 bases sitting between them.

The chain recombines TRBV5-6 with TRBJ2-5, with 10 bases that match TRBD1. The germline V gene has CDR1 SGHDT and CDR2 YYEEEE. The CDR3 is made up of 17 amino acids. V shed 4 bases and J 3 bases; nucleotides not matched to a gene: 12. CDR3: CASSQSFAGTGEETQYF. As DNA, the CDR3 is TGTGCCAGCAGCCAGTCCTTTGCCGGGACAGGGGAAGAGACCCAGTACTTC.

Many counts were recorded for this clone. The chain has TRBV19 and TRBJ1-6, with unresolved D. The CDR3 spans 14 residues. CDR1 is LNHDA and CDR2 is SQIVND in the germline V gene (reference sequence). V lost 8 bases and J lost 9, with 17 bases in between. CDR3 protein: CASSKGDVSSPLHF. CDR3 nucleotide sequence: TGTGCCAGTTCAAAGGGAGATGTGAGTTCACCCCTCCACTTT.

This clone was counted ten times or more. This sequence joins TRBV18 and TRBJ2-7, with D possibly being TRBD1 (6 bases). V lost 6 bases, J lost 7 bases, and 19 bases lay in between. From germline, CDR1 is KGHSH and CDR2 LQKENI. This CDR3 comprises 14 residues. This CDR3 reads CASSSAAGDGEQYF. DNA for the CDR3: TGTGCCAGCTCTTCGGCGGCAGGGGATGGGGAGCAGTACTTC.

J is TRBJ2-7 and V is TRBV2, with no clear D. Per the germline V gene, CDR1 is SNHLY and CDR2 is FYNNEI. Trimming removed 6 bases from V and 6 bases from J, with 21 bases in between. The CDR3 is 15 residues long. The CDR3 protein is CASRDGQAYYFEQYF. The CDR3 DNA follows: TGTGCCAGCAGAGATGGGCAGGCCTACTACTTCGAGCAGTACTTC.

This chain links TRBV2 with TRBJ2-1; D is possibly TRBD1 (5 bases). The CDR3 covers 15 residues. Per germline, CDR1 SNHLY and CDR2 FYNNEI. Trimming cost V 5 bases and J 1 base, with 12 bases left between them. CDR3 nucleotides: TGTGCCAGCAGTCAGCGTCAGGGTTCCTACAATGAGCAGTTCTTC. This codes for CASSQRQGSYNEQFF.

The chain uses TRBV15 and TRBJ1-4; no reliable D call. Germline CDR1 is LNHNV and CDR2 is YYDKDF (reference sequence). V was cut by 0 bases and J by 7 bases, with 9 bases left in between. CDR3 length equals 14 residues. Here the CDR3 reads CATSRDRIGEKLFF. CDR3 in DNA: TGTGCCACCAGCAGAGATCGTATAGGTGAAAAACTGTTTTTT.

The table lists this clone with a few counts. V usage is TRBV6-5 and J usage is TRBJ1-2; no clear D. Germline V gene sequence: CDR1 MNHEY, CDR2 SVGAGI. CDR3 length equals 14 residues. V was shortened by 0 bases and J by 4 bases, with 9 bases between the two germline ends. CDR3 DNA sequence: TGTGCCAGCAGTTACTCGCCAGAAATCTATGGCTACACCTTC. As protein: CASSYSPEIYGYTF.

The V gene is TRBV18, the J gene TRBJ1-6; D is undetermined. The CDR3 has 15 amino acids. V was trimmed by 2 bases and J by 10 bases, leaving 15 bases between them. Germline lookup yields CDR1 KGHSH and CDR2 LQKENI. Here the CDR3 DNA reads TGTGCCAGCTCACCAGAGGCAGCCTCGCTATCACCCCTCCACTTT. It codes for CASSPEAASLSPLHF. The complete variable domain, with remaining parts taken from reference TRBV18 and TRBJ1-6, reads NAGVMQNPRHLVRRRGQEARLRCSPMKGHSHVYWYRQLPEEGLKFMVYLQKENIIDESGMPKERFSAEFPKEGPSILRIQQVVRGDSAAYFCASSPEAASLSPLHFGNGTRLTVT.

This clone came up a few times. This chain joins TRBV15 and TRBJ1-2, with D hard to call. Looked up from germline, CDR1 is LNHNV and CDR2 is YYDKDF (reference sequence). The length of the CDR3 is 15 residues. V was clipped by 8 bases and J by 5 bases, with 21 bases between them. CDR3 bases: TGTGCCACCGACAATGGGTTAGGAAGAGGATATGGCTACACCTTC. As protein: CATDNGLGRGYGYTF.

V is TRBV5-1 and J is TRBJ1-4; no reliable D call. Trimming shortened V by 4 bases and J by 5 bases, and 12 bases separated the two germline ends. CDR1 and CDR2 from the germline V gene are SGHRS and YFSETQ. The CDR3 runs 14 residues. CDR3 amino acids: CASSPSAENEKLFF. Here the CDR3 DNA reads TGCGCCAGCAGCCCCAGCGCGGAAAATGAAAAACTGTTTTTT.